This TCR beta chain stems from a study of blood T cell repertoires in COVID-19. On the study more broadly: Samples came from the United States, Italy and Spain, spanning acute and convalescent COVID-19. The analysed material was cDNA or gDNA that came from T cells, B-cell-depleted T cells, or PBMCs.

V lost 6 bases and J lost 5; bases outside the gene matches: 4. The CDR3 has 13 residues. Germline CDR1 MGHDK, CDR2 SYGVNS. In the original processing: The authors estimated nucleated cell counts from reference gene primer amplification. The protocol was immunoSEQ multiplex PCR, while the TCRdb copy is restricted to in-frame clones and leaves out a portion. V and J calls and clone size are those listed in that table; D and trimming were worked out from the DNA. Among about 68,000 clones listed, roughly 85% were seen once. This receptor was identified in a young man with acute or convalescent COVID-19. This sequence joins TRBV25-1 and TRBJ1-5; the match to TRBD1 covers 7 bases. Sequences were obtained from peripheral blood. CDR3 sequence (DNA): TGTGCCAGCAGAGGGCAGGGGGATCAGCCCCAGCATTTT. Protein product: CASRGQGDQPQHF. The full variable domain, rest sourced from reference TRBV25-1 and TRBJ1-5, is EADIYQTPRYLVIGTGKKITLECSQTMGHDKMYWYQQDPGMELHLIHYSYGVNSTEKGDLSSESTVSRIRTEHFPLTLESARPSHTSQYLCASRGQGDQPQHFGDGTRLSIL.